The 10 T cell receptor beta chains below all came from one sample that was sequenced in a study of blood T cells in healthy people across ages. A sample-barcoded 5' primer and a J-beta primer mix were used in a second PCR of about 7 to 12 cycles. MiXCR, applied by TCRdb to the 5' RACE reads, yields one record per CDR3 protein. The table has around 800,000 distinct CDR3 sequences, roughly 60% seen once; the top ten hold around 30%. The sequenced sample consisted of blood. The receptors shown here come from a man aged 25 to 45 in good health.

The CDR3 DNA reads as TGTGCCAGCAGTTTAACGGGCAGGGGGGTGATCAATGAGCAGTTCTTC. Encoded protein: CASSLTGRGVINEQFF. The gene calls are TRBV28 and TRBJ2-1; possibly TRBD1 for D (7 bases). The V end lost 2 bases, the J end lost 6 bases, and 17 bases lay between the germline ends. Germline V lookup: CDR1 MDHEN, CDR2 SYDVKM. This CDR3 has 16 residues.

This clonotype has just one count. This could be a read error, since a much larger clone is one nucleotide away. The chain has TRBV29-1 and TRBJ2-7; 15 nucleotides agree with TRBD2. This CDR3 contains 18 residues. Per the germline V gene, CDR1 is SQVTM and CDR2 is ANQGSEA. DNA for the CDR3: TGCGGCGTTGAAGTAATTTCGGGACTAGCGGGGGGCTCCTACGAGCAGTACTTC. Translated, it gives CGVEVISGLAGGSYEQYF.

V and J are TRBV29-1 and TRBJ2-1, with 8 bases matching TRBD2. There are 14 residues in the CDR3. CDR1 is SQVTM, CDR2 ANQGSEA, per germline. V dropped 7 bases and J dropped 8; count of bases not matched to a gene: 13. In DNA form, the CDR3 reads TGCAGCGGTGACAATAGCGGGGTTGGGTATGAGCAGTTCTTC. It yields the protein CSGDNSGVGYEQFF.

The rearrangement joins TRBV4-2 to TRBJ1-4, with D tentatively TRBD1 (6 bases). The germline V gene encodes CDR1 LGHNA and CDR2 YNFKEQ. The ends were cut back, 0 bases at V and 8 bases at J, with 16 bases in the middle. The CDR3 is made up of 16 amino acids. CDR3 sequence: CASSQEVGQGREKLFF. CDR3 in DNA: TGTGCCAGCAGCCAAGAAGTGGGTCAGGGGAGGGAAAAACTGTTTTTT.

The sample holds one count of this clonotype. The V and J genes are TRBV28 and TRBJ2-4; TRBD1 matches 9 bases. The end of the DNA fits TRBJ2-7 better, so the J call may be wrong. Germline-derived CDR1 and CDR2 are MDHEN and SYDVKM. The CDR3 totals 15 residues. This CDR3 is CASSPTGGKEYEQYF. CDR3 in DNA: TGTGCCAGCAGTCCTACAGGGGGCAAAGAATACGAGCAGTACTTC.

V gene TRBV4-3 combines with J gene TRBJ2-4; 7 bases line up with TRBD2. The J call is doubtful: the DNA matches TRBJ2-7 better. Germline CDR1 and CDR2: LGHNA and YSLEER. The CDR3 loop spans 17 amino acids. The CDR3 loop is CASSQVWEGTRSYEQYF. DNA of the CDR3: TGCGCCAGCAGCCAAGTGTGGGAGGGAACGAGGAGCTACGAGCAGTACTTC.

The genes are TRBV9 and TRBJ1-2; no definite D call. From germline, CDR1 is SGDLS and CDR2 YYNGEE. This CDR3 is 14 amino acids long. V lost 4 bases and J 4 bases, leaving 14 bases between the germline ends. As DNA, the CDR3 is TGTGCCAGCAGCCCAAGGACCCATTCCTATGGCTACACCTTC. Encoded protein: CASSPRTHSYGYTF.

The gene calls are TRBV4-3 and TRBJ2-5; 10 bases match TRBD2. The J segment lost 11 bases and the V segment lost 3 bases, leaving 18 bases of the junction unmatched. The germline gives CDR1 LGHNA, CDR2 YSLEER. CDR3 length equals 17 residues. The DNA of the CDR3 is TGCGCCAGCAGCCATTTTAGCGGGGGGCCCATTCCTAGTGAACAGTACTTC. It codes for CASSHFSGGPIPSEQYF.

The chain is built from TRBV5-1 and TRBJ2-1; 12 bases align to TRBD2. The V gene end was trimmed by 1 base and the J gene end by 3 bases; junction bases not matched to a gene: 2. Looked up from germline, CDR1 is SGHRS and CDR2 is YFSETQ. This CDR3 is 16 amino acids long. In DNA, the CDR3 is TGCGCCAGCAGCTTGCGGACTAGCGGGGTCTACAATGAGCAGTTCTTC. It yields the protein CASSLRTSGVYNEQFF.

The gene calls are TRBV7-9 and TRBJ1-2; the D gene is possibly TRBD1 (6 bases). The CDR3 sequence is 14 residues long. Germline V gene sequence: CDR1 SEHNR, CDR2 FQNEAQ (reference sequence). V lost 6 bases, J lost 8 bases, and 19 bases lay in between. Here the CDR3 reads CASSATGTTQGYTF. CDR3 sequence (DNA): TGTGCCAGCAGTGCGACAGGAACCACCCAAGGCTACACCTTC.